The rows below give T cell receptor beta chains drawn from one sample of a study of cytomegalovirus exposure and HLA in healthy donors. Sequencing used immunoSEQ multiplex PCR; TCRdb keeps in-frame clones, though not all of them. The sample contains approximately 110,000 clones, approximately 80% of which appear only once. Sequencing input: PBMCs. Receptors were obtained from a young man in good health and CMV-seropositive. The CDR3 runs from the conserved cysteine through the conserved F or W. A D gene is named only where the DNA matches it firmly. Rows give clone size only sometimes, using once, few, many, or a class for an expanded clone.

abundance	v_gene	d_gene	j_gene	CDR3nt	CDR3aa
once	TRBV11-2	TRBD2	TRBJ2-5	TGTGCCAGCGGGGGGGGCCAAGAGACCCAGTACTTC	CASGGGQETQYF
few	TRBV4-1	.	TRBJ2-1	TGCGCCAGCAGCCCAGTTAGCGATGAGCAGTTCTTC	CASSPVSDEQFF
.	TRBV28	TRBD1	TRBJ2-7	TGTGCCAGCAGTTTGTTAACAGGGGTAACCTACGAGCAGTACTTC	CASSLLTGVTYEQYF
.	TRBV6-1	TRBD2	TRBJ2-3	TGTGCCAGCAGTGAATCCCCTCCGGGCGGGGGGGTAACAGATACGCAGTATTTT	CASSESPPGGGVTDTQYF
.	TRBV5-1	TRBD2	TRBJ2-3	TGCGCCAGCAGCCCCATCAACGGGGGGGCAGGGGATACGCAGTATTTT	CASSPINGGAGDTQYF
.	TRBV4-1	.	TRBJ2-2	TGCGCCAGCAGCCAAGATTGGTTTAGACAGGCGTCGAACACCGGGGAGCTGTTTTTT	CASSQDWFRQASNTGELFF
.	TRBV11-2	.	TRBJ2-4	TGTGCCAGCAGCCCCGCCTTGGGGGAGGTCCACCTCAAAAACATTCAGTACTTC	CASSPALGEVHLKNIQYF
once	TRBV14	.	TRBJ2-2	TGTGCCAGCAGCACCCGGTACACCGGGGAGCTGTTTTTT	CASSTRYTGELFF
.	TRBV10-1	.	TRBJ1-5	TGCGCCAGCAGCCCGGGACTTCAGCAGCCCCAGCATTTT	CASSPGLQQPQHF
.	TRBV4-1	.	TRBJ1-4	TGCGCCAGCAGCCAAGGATCGGCAGGGAATGAAAAACTGTTTTTT	CASSQGSAGNEKLFF
once	TRBV14	.	TRBJ2-1	TGTGCCAGCAGCCAAGATCCGGGCTCCTACAATGAGCAGTTCTTC	CASSQDPGSYNEQFF
.	TRBV28	.	TRBJ2-7	TGTGCCAGCACTCGTGCCGGGGGGCCCGACGAGCAGTACTTC	CASTRAGGPDEQYF
.	TRBV6-1	TRBD2	TRBJ2-5	TGTGCCTCCACACCGGGACTACAAGAGACCCAGTACTTC	CASTPGLQETQYF
.	TRBV27	.	TRBJ2-3	TGTGCCAGCAGTTTCCGGGTTCGCACAGATACGCAGTATTTT	CASSFRVRTDTQYF
.	TRBV30	.	TRBJ1-5	TGTGCCTGGAGTGCGCCGGGTCAGCCCCAGCATTTT	CAWSAPGQPQHF
.	TRBV18	.	TRBJ1-2	TGTGCCAGCTCACCCACAAAGGCTGGGCTAACTTATGGCTACACCTTC	CASSPTKAGLTYGYTF
.	TRBV6-4	.	TRBJ2-4	TGTGCCAGCCTCGGAGGGAACATTCAGTACTTC	CASLGGNIQYF
.	TRBV7-2	.	TRBJ2-3	TGTGCCAGCAGCTCCCCCCGACAGGATGAGGTGTTGGATACGCAGTATTTT	CASSSPRQDEVLDTQYF
.	TRBV30	.	TRBJ1-2	TGTGCCTGGAGTGTACAGGACGGTAACTATGGCTACACCTTC	CAWSVQDGNYGYTF
few	TRBV10-3	.	TRBJ1-1	TGTGCCATCAGTGAGTCGCGAGGTGGTGGGACTGAAGCTTTCTTT	CAISESRGGGTEAFF
few	TRBV19	.	TRBJ2-3	TGTGCCAGTGACGTTGGCCTTACCTCTAGGGATACGCAGTATTTT	CASDVGLTSRDTQYF
.	TRBV7-3	.	TRBJ1-6	TGTGCCAGCAGCCTGGACAGCCCTAATAATAATTCACCCCTCCACTTT	CASSLDSPNNNSPLHF
.	TRBV10-3	TRBD1	TRBJ2-2	TGTGCCATCAGTGAGTCACCGGGACAGGCGAACACCGGGGAGCTGTTTTTT	CAISESPGQANTGELFF
.	TRBV6-5	TRBD1	TRBJ2-7	TGTGCCAGCAGTTACTCGGCAGGGGGCTCGTACGAGCAGTACTTC	CASSYSAGGSYEQYF
.	TRBV11-2	.	TRBJ2-7	TGTGCCAGCAGTACCAACAACAGGGGAGGTTCTTACGAGCAGTACTTC	CASSTNNRGGSYEQYF
.	TRBV2	.	TRBJ2-1	TGTGCCAGCAGTGAGGTAGCGTTTATATCTGAGCAGTTCTTC	CASSEVAFISEQFF
.	TRBV4-1	TRBD1	TRBJ1-2	TGCGCCAGCAGCCAGCGCCTCAGGGGGCGCCGCTATGGCTACACCTTC	CASSQRLRGRRYGYTF
.	TRBV6-4	TRBD1	TRBJ1-5	TGTGCCAGCACGAGACCGGGACAGGAAAATCAGCCCCAGCATTTT	CASTRPGQENQPQHF
.	TRBV2	.	TRBJ2-1	TGTGCCAGCAGTACCACAGGGTACAATGAGCAGTTCTTC	CASSTTGYNEQFF
.	TRBV5-1	.	TRBJ2-7	TGCGCCAGCAGCTGGGCCGGATTCTACGAGCAGTACTTC	CASSWAGFYEQYF
.	TRBV19	TRBD2	TRBJ2-2	TGTGCCAGTCGGGACTTGGGGGGGGTGAACACCGGGGAGCTGTTTTTT	CASRDLGGVNTGELFF
.	TRBV4-2	TRBD2	TRBJ2-1	TGTGCCAGCAGCCGAGGACTAGCGGGGGGGACATATTCCTACAATGAGCAGTTCTTC	CASSRGLAGGTYSYNEQFF
.	TRBV5-1	.	TRBJ2-5	TGCGCCAGCAGCTTGCGGGGGTTAAGGGAGACCCAGTACTTC	CASSLRGLRETQYF
.	TRBV5-4	.	TRBJ1-4	TGTGCCAGCAGCTTGGGAGAGGGCAAACTGTTTTTT	CASSLGEGKLFF